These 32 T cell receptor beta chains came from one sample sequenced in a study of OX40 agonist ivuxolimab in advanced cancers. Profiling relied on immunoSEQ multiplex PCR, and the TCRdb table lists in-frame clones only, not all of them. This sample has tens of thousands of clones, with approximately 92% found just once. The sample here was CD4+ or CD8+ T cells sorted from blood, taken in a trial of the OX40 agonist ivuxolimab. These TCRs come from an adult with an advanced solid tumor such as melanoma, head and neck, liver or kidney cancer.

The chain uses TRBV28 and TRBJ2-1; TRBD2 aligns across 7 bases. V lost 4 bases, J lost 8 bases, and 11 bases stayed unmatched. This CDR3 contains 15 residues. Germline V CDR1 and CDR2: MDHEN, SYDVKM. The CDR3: CASSSTGTISDEQFF. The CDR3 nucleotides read TGTGCCAGCAGTTCAACCGGGACTATTAGCGATGAGCAGTTCTTC.

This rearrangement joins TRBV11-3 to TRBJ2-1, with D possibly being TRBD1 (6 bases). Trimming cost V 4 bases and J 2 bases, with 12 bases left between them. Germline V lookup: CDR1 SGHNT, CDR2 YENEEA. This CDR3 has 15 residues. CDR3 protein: CASSWGTSTYNEQFF. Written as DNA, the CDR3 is TGTGCCAGCAGCTGGGGGACATCTACCTACAATGAGCAGTTCTTC.

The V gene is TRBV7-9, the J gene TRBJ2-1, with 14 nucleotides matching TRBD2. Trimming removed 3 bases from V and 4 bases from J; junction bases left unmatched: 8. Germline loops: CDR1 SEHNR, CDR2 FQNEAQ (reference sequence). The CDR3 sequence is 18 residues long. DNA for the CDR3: TGTGCCAGCAGCTTCACACCGGGACTAGCGGGAGAGTACAATGAGCAGTTCTTC. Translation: CASSFTPGLAGEYNEQFF.

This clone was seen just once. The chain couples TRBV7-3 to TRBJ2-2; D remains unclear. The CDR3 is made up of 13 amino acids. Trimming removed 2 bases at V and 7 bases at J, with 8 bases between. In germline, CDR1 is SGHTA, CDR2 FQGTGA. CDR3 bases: TGTGCCAGCAGCTTATCTGCTCTCGGGGAGCTGTTTTTT. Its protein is CASSLSALGELFF.

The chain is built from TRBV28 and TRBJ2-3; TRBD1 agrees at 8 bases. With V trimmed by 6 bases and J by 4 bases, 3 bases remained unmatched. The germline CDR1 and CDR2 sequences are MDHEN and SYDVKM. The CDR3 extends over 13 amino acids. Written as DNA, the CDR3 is TGTGCCAGCAGCGCACAGGGGGCAGATACGCAGTATTTT. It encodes CASSAQGADTQYF.

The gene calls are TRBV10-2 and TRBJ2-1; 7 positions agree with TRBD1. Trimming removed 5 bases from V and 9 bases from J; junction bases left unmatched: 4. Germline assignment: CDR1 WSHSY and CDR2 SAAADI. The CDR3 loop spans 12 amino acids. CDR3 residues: CASSIGGPEQFF. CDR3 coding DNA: TGCGCCAGCAGTATAGGGGGCCCTGAGCAGTTCTTC.

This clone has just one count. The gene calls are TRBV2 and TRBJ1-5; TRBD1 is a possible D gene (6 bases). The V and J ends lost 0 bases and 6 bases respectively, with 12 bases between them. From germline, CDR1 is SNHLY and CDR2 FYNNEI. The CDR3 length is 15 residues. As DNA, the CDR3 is TGTGCCAGCAGTGAAGCGCTTTTAGGGGGTCAGCCCCAGCATTTT. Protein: CASSEALLGGQPQHF. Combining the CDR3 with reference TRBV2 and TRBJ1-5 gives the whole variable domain EPEVTQTPSHQVTQMGQEVILRCVPISNHLYFYWYRQILGQKVEFLVSFYNNEISEKSEIFDDQFSVERPDGSNFTLKIRSTKLEDSAMYFCASSEALLGGQPQHFGDGTRLSIL.

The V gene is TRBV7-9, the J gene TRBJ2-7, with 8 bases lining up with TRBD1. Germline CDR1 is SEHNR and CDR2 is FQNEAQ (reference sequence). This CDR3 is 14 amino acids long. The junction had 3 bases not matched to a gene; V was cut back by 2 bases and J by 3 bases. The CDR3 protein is CASSLSGQVYEQYF. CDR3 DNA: TGTGCCAGCAGCTTATCGGGACAGGTCTACGAGCAGTACTTC.

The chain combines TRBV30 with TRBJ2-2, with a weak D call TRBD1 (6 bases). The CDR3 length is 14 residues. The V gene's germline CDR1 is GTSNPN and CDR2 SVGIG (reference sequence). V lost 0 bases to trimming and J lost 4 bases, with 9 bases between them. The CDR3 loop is CAWSVSRGTGELFF. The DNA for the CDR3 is TGTGCCTGGAGTGTTTCCAGGGGCACCGGGGAGCTGTTTTTT.

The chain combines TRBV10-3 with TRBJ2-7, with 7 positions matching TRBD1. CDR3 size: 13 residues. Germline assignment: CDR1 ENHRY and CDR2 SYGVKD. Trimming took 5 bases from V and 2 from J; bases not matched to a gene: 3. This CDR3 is CAISSGTAYEQYF. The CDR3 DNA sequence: TGTGCCATCAGTTCCGGGACAGCCTACGAGCAGTACTTC.

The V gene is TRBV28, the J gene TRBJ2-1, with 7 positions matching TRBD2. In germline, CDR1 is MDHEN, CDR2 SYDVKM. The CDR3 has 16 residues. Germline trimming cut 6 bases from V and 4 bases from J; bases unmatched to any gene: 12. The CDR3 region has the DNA TGTGCCAGCAGCGCTAGGGCGGGAGCCGGGTACAATGAGCAGTTCTTC. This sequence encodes CASSARAGAGYNEQFF.

CDR3 region: CASSLEGTFVGTDTQYF. In nucleotides, the CDR3 is TGTGCCAGCAGCCTAGAGGGTACCTTCGTTGGCACAGATACGCAGTATTTT. This chain joins TRBV9 and TRBJ2-3; tentatively, D is TRBD2 (5 bases). CDR1 is SGDLS and CDR2 is YYNGEE in the germline V gene. V was clipped by 4 bases and J by 1 base, with 19 bases between them. The CDR3 loop spans 17 amino acids.

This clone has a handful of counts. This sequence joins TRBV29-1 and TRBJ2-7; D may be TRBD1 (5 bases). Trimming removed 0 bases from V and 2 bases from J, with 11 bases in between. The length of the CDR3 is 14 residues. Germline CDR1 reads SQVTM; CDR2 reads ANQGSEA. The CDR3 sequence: CSVEDLAGTYEQYF. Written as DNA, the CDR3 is TGCAGCGTTGAAGATCTCGCAGGGACCTACGAGCAGTACTTC.

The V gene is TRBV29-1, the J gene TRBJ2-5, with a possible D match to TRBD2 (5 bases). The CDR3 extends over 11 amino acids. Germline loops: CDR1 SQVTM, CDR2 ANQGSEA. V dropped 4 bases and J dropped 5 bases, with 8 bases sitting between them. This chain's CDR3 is CSVASGETQYF. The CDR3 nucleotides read TGCAGCGTTGCCTCGGGGGAGACCCAGTACTTC. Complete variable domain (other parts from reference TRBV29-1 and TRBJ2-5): SAVISQKPSRDICQRGTSLTIQCQVDSQVTMMFWYRQQPGQSLTLIATANQGSEATYESGFVIDKFPISRPNLTFSTLTVSNMSPEDSSIYLCSVASGETQYFGPGTRLLVL.

DNA for the CDR3: TGTGCCAGCAGCTCGGGACTAGCGGGAGGGCCGGCCACAGATACGCAGTATTTT. The encoded protein is CASSSGLAGGPATDTQYF. The chain is built from TRBV5-4 and TRBJ2-3; 16 bases match TRBD2. Germline CDR1 SGHNT, CDR2 YYREEE (reference sequence). The CDR3 is 18 amino acids. Germline trimming cut 3 bases from V and 2 bases from J; bases unmatched to any gene: 6. Full variable domain (remainder filled in from reference TRBV5-4 and TRBJ2-3): ETGVTQSPTHLIKTRGQQVTLRCSSQSGHNTVSWYQQALGQGPQFIFQYYREEENGRGNFPPRFSGLQFPNYSSELNVNALELDDSALYLCASSSGLAGGPATDTQYFGPGTRLTVL.

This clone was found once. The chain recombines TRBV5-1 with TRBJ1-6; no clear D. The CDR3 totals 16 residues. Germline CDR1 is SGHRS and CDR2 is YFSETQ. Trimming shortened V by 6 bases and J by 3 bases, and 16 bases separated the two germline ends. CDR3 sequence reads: CASKDQPTVYNSPLHF. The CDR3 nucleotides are TGCGCCAGCAAGGATCAGCCAACCGTCTATAATTCACCCCTCCACTTT.

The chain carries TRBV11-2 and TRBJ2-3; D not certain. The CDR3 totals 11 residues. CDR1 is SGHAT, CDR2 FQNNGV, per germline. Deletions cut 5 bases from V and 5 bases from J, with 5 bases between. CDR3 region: CASSDEDTQYF. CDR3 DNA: TGTGCCAGCAGCGACGAAGATACGCAGTATTTT.

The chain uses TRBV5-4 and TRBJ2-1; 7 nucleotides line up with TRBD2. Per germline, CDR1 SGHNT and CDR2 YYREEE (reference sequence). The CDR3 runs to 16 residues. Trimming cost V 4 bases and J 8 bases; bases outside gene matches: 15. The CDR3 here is CASSPEGLQFVHEQFF. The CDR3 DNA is TGTGCCAGCAGCCCGGAGGGACTACAATTTGTTCATGAGCAGTTCTTC.

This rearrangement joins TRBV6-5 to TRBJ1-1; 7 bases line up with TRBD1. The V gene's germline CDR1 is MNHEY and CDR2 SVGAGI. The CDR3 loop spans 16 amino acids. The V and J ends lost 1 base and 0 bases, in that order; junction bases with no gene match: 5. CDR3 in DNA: TGTGCCAGCAGTTACTTAACAGGGGTCATGAACACTGAAGCTTTCTTT. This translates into CASSYLTGVMNTEAFF.

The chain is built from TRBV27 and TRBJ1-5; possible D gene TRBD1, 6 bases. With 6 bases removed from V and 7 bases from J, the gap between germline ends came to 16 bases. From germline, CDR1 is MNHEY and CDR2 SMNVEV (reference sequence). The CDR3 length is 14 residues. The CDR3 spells CASSLAGGGQPQHF. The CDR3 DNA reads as TGTGCCAGCAGCCTAGCGGGGGGCGGGCAGCCCCAGCATTTT.

CDR3 in DNA: TGTGCCTGGAGTGTTGGGGTAAACCAGCCCCAGCATTTT. Translated: CAWSVGVNQPQHF. The chain links TRBV30 to TRBJ1-5; no clear D gene. Germline values: CDR1 GTSNPN, CDR2 SVGIG (reference sequence). Trimming took 0 bases from V and 7 from J, leaving 10 bases between them. CDR3 size: 13 residues.

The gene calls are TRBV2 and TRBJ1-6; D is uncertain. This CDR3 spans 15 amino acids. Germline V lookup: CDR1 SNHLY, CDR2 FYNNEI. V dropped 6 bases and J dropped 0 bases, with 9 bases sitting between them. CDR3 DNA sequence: TGTGCCAGCAGGGCCGATAGCTCCTATAATTCACCCCTCCACTTT. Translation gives CASRADSSYNSPLHF.

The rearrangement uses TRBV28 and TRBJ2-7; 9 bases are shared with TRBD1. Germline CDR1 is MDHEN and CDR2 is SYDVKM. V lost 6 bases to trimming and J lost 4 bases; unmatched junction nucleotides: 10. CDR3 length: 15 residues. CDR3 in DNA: TGTGCCAGCAGAGCCCAGGGGACAGGGCTTTACGAGCAGTACTTC. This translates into CASRAQGTGLYEQYF.

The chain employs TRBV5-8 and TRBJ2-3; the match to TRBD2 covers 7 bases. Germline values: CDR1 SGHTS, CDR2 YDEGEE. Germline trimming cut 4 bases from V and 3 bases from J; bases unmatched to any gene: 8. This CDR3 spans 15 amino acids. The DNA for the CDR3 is TGTGCCAGCAGCGGCGGGAGCATTGGAACAGATACGCAGTATTTT. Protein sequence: CASSGGSIGTDTQYF.

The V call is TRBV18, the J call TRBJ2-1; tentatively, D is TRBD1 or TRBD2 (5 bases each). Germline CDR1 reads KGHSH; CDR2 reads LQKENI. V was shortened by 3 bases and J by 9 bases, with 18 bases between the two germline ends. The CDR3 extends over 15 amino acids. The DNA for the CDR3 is TGTGCCAGCTCACCCCCCGGGACGACGAGGGGTGAGCAGTTCTTC. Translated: CASSPPGTTRGEQFF.

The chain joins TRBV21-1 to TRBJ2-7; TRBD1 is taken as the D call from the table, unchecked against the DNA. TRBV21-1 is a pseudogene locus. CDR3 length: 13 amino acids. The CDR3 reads CARRPGQGIEQYF. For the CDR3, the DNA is TGTGCCAGAAGACCGGGACAGGGGATCGAGCAGTACTTC.

CDR3 loop: CATMGQGPPRTEAFF. The CDR3 DNA follows: TGTGCCACCATGGGGCAGGGGCCACCGAGGACTGAAGCTTTCTTT. The gene calls are TRBV6-5 and TRBJ1-1, with a tentative D call TRBD1 (6 bases). Germline CDR1 and CDR2: MNHEY and SVGAGI. The CDR3 sequence is 15 residues long. Trimming pared 10 bases from V and 5 bases from J, leaving 23 bases between.

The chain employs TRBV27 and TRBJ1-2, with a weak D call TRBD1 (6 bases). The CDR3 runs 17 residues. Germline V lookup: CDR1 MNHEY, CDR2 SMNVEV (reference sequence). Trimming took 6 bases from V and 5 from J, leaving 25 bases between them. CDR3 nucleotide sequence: TGTGCCAGCAGGGGATCCGGGACATCGAATTTTCCTTATGGCTACACCTTC. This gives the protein CASRGSGTSNFPYGYTF.

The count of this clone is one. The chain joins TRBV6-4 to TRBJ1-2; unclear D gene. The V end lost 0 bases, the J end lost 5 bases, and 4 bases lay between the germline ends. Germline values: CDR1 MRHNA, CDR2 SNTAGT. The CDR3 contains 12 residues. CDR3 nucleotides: TGTGCCAGCAGTGACTCGACTTATGGCTACACCTTC. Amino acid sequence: CASSDSTYGYTF.

This CDR3 reads CASSLRRGSEKLFF. DNA of the CDR3: TGCGCCAGCAGCTTGCGGAGGGGAAGTGAAAAACTGTTTTTT. This chain connects TRBV5-1 to TRBJ1-4, with D perhaps matching TRBD1 (5 bases). The CDR3 is 14 residues long. CDR1 and CDR2 from the germline V gene are SGHRS and YFSETQ. Trimming took off 1 base at V and 7 bases at J, with 11 bases between the two ends.

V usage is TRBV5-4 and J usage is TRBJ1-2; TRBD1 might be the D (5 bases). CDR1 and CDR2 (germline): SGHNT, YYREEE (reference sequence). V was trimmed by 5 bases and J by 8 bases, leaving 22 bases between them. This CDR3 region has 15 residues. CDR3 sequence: CASRPEGLRGDGYTF. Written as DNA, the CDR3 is TGTGCCAGCAGGCCGGAGGGCTTACGAGGGGACGGCTACACCTTC. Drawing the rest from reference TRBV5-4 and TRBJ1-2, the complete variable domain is ETGVTQSPTHLIKTRGQQVTLRCSSQSGHNTVSWYQQALGQGPQFIFQYYREEENGRGNFPPRFSGLQFPNYSSELNVNALELDDSALYLCASRPEGLRGDGYTFGSGTRLTVV.

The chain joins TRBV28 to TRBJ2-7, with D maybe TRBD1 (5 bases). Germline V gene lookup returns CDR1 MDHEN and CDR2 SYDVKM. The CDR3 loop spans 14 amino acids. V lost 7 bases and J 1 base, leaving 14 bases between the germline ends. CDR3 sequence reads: CASIPGARSYEQYF. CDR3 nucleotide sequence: TGTGCCAGCATCCCTGGGGCTAGGTCCTACGAGCAGTACTTC.